A single sample is the source of the 22 T cell receptor beta chains below, sequenced in a study of shared clonotypes between healthy human individuals. Terminally differentiated effector memory CD45RA+ cells were left out of the naive CD8 fraction, which was CD45RO-negative and positively selected for CCR7. Libraries were prepared by immunoSEQ multiplex PCR; TCRdb keeps only in-frame clonotypes and omits some of them. The sample has fewer than 1 million clones; just over 95% are singletons. The specimen sequenced was naive CD8+ T cells sorted from blood. All receptors derive from a man in his thirties or forties in good health.

J is TRBJ2-7 and V is TRBV5-4, with a weak D call TRBD2 (5 bases). This CDR3 region has 15 residues. CDR1 SGHNT and CDR2 YYREEE come from the germline V gene (reference sequence). Trimming removed 2 bases at V and 7 bases at J, with 19 bases between. The CDR3 protein is CASSFSGINPGEQYF. CDR3 sequence (DNA): TGTGCCAGCAGCTTTTCCGGGATCAACCCGGGGGAGCAGTACTTC.

V gene TRBV7-9 combines with J gene TRBJ2-1; TRBD2 aligns across 7 bases. The CDR3 loop spans 15 amino acids. The J segment lost 8 bases and the V segment lost 11 bases, leaving 18 bases of the junction unmatched. Germline V gene data show CDR1 as SEHNR and CDR2 as FQNEAQ (reference sequence). DNA for the CDR3: TGTGCCTATCACGTTGGGCTAGCGGAGAAGGATGAGCAGTTCTTC. Translating it yields CAYHVGLAEKDEQFF.

The table lists this clone with a count of one. The chain couples TRBV9 to TRBJ2-7, with D possibly TRBD2 on 6 matching bases. The CDR3 covers 18 residues. Germline values: CDR1 SGDLS, CDR2 YYNGEE. V was pared by 4 bases and J by 3 bases, with 26 bases between. CDR3 bases: TGTGCCAGCAGCTCCCCCTCGGGACTCCCCGACTTCAGCTACGAGCAGTACTTC. It translates to CASSSPSGLPDFSYEQYF. Drawing the rest from reference TRBV9 and TRBJ2-7, the complete variable domain is DSGVTQTPKHLITATGQRVTLRCSPRSGDLSVYWYQQSLDQGLQFLIQYYNGEERAKGNILERFSAQQFPDLHSELNLSSLELGDSALYFCASSSPSGLPDFSYEQYFGPGTRLTVT.

This clone was observed a single time. The chain couples TRBV7-9 to TRBJ2-7; D is ambiguous. CDR3 size: 15 residues. V dropped 5 bases and J dropped 1 base, with 15 bases sitting between them. Germline V gene data show CDR1 as SEHNR and CDR2 as FQNEAQ (reference sequence). The CDR3 loop reads CASSDPTSLSYEQYF. The CDR3 bases are TGTGCCAGCAGCGACCCTACAAGTTTATCCTACGAGCAGTACTTC.

The rearrangement joins TRBV6-5 to TRBJ2-7, with 12 positions matching TRBD2. CDR1 and CDR2 from the germline V gene are MNHEY and SVGAGI. The CDR3 has 14 amino acids. V lost 2 bases to trimming and J lost 6 bases; unmatched junction nucleotides: 2. CDR3 DNA sequence: TGTGCCAGCAGTTACATACTAGCGGGAGGCGAGCAGTACTTC. This gives the protein CASSYILAGGEQYF.

The V gene is TRBV5-1, the J gene TRBJ2-7; 7 bases agree with TRBD2. In germline, CDR1 is SGHRS, CDR2 YFSETQ. J lost 4 bases, V lost 1 base, and 8 bases had no gene match. CDR3 size: 15 residues. The DNA of the CDR3 is TGCGCCAGCAGCTTGCTTGGGACTACTGGGTACGAGCAGTACTTC. It codes for CASSLLGTTGYEQYF.

J is TRBJ2-1 and V is TRBV28; 7 bases match TRBD1. The junction had 7 bases not matched to a gene; V was cut back by 6 bases and J by 2 bases. Germline lookup yields CDR1 MDHEN and CDR2 SYDVKM. The CDR3 has 15 amino acids. The CDR3 sequence: CASRTGQAAYNEQFF. The CDR3 DNA reads as TGTGCCAGCAGAACAGGACAGGCCGCCTACAATGAGCAGTTCTTC.

The chain is built from TRBV4-1 and TRBJ1-5, with a weak D call TRBD1 (6 bases). The V gene lost 1 base and the J gene lost 7 bases, with 14 bases spanning the gap. The CDR3 contains 15 residues. Germline CDR1 reads MGHRA; CDR2 reads YSYEKL. The CDR3, as DNA: TGCGCCAGCAGCCAAGTTCCGGGGGCTTGGCAGCCCCAGCATTTT. Its protein is CASSQVPGAWQPQHF.

The rearrangement joins TRBV6-5 to TRBJ2-1; 7 positions agree with TRBD1. J gave up 5 bases and V 2 bases, and 6 bases lay outside the gene matches. Germline values: CDR1 MNHEY, CDR2 SVGAGI. The CDR3 is 15 amino acids. In DNA form, the CDR3 reads TGTGCCAGCAGTTACAGCCCGACAGGGAACAATGAGCAGTTCTTC. This gives the protein CASSYSPTGNNEQFF.

This chain links TRBV27 with TRBJ1-4, with 7 nucleotides matching TRBD1. This CDR3 has 15 residues. Germline CDR1 is MNHEY and CDR2 is SMNVEV (reference sequence). Germline trimming cut 5 bases from V and 6 bases from J; bases unmatched to any gene: 9. The CDR3 sequence is CASSRGGRGDEKLFF. In nucleotides, the CDR3 is TGTGCCAGCAGTAGAGGGGGCAGGGGCGATGAAAAACTGTTTTTT.

In its sample, this clone was seen once. The chain couples TRBV9 to TRBJ1-1, with D perhaps TRBD1 (5 bases). Trimming cost V 0 bases and J 10 bases, with 13 bases left between them. The CDR3 spans 13 residues. CDR1 is SGDLS, CDR2 YYNGEE, per germline. CDR3 sequence: CASSVGEGYGAFF. For the CDR3, the DNA is TGTGCCAGCAGCGTAGGTGAGGGGTATGGAGCTTTCTTT.

The gene calls are TRBV5-8 and TRBJ2-7; no clear D. V was clipped by 4 bases and J by 3 bases, with 5 bases between them. The CDR3 spans 11 residues. The V gene's germline CDR1 is SGHTS and CDR2 YDEGEE. CDR3 sequence reads: CASSPGYEQYF. In DNA form, the CDR3 reads TGTGCCAGCAGCCCTGGCTACGAGCAGTACTTC.

Written as DNA, the CDR3 is TGTGCCAGCAGCCGCATGACTAGCGGGATTTGGAATGAGCAGTTCTTC. It encodes CASSRMTSGIWNEQFF. J is TRBJ2-1 and V is TRBV14; TRBD2 matches at 11 bases. Trimming cost V 4 bases and J 7 bases; bases outside gene matches: 9. The germline gives CDR1 SGHDN, CDR2 FVKESK. This CDR3 contains 16 residues.

The V call is TRBV7-9, the J call TRBJ1-4; tentatively, D is TRBD1 (5 bases). Per germline, CDR1 SEHNR and CDR2 FQNEAQ (reference sequence). CDR3 length equals 16 residues. The ends were cut back, 8 bases at V and 5 bases at J, with 21 bases in the middle. The CDR3 region is CASAQTLGQSNEKLFF. The CDR3 DNA reads as TGTGCCAGCGCGCAAACATTGGGGCAGAGCAATGAAAAACTGTTTTTT.

J is TRBJ1-3 and V is TRBV29-1; D not certain. V was cut by 4 bases and J by 10 bases, with 17 bases left in between. The germline CDR1 and CDR2 sequences are SQVTM and ANQGSEA. The CDR3 length is 13 residues. CDR3 coding DNA: TGCAGCGTTGTGGGTATCTCTGGAGGAACCATATATTTT. Translated: CSVVGISGGTIYF.

The rearrangement uses TRBV5-1 and TRBJ1-1; 8 positions agree with TRBD1. The V segment lost 4 bases and the J segment 3 bases; nucleotides outside the gene matches: 5. Germline V lookup: CDR1 SGHRS, CDR2 YFSETQ. This CDR3 region has 14 residues. CDR3 amino acids: CASSPGQVYTEAFF. DNA for the CDR3: TGCGCCAGCAGCCCGGGACAGGTTTACACTGAAGCTTTCTTT.

The V and J genes are TRBV6-6 and TRBJ2-7; 9 bases are shared with TRBD2. The CDR3 loop spans 16 amino acids. Germline CDR1 and CDR2: MNHNY and SVGAGI (reference sequence). Trimming at V came to 0 bases and at J to 5 bases, leaving 8 bases not matched to a gene. DNA of the CDR3: TGTGCCAGCAGTTACTCGAGGGGTAGCGGGAGTAACGAGCAGTACTTC. Protein product: CASSYSRGSGSNEQYF.

Only a few counts were recorded for this clone. The same CDR3 also results from other DNA sequences found in this sample. The CDR3 region has the DNA TGCGCCAGCAGCCAAGAGCAGGGGAACACTGAAGCTTTCTTT. This sequence encodes CASSQEQGNTEAFF. The rearrangement joins TRBV4-1 to TRBJ1-1; D perhaps matches TRBD1 (5 bases). There are 14 residues in the CDR3. With 0 bases removed from V and 1 base from J, the gap between germline ends came to 6 bases. CDR1 and CDR2 (germline): MGHRA, YSYEKL.

The genes are TRBV4-1 and TRBJ2-1; tentatively, D is TRBD1 or TRBD2 (5 bases each). Germline V CDR1 and CDR2: MGHRA, YSYEKL. There are 15 residues in the CDR3. Trimming cost V 4 bases and J 2 bases, with 12 bases left between them. The CDR3 is CASSPELGAYNEQFF. The DNA for the CDR3 is TGCGCCAGCAGCCCGGAGCTGGGGGCCTACAATGAGCAGTTCTTC.

This clone has only one observation. The rearrangement links TRBV4-3 to TRBJ2-7; no firm D call. Germline V CDR1 and CDR2: LGHNA, YSLEER. Trimming left V 0 bases short and J 5 bases short, with 11 bases between. The CDR3 runs to 14 residues. In DNA, the CDR3 is TGCGCCAGCAGCCAAGATAGGCAGGTAGACGAGCAGTACTTC. It translates to CASSQDRQVDEQYF.

The V gene is TRBV7-9, the J gene TRBJ2-1, with 15 bases fitting TRBD2. The CDR3 runs to 18 residues. CDR1 SEHNR and CDR2 FQNEAQ come from the germline V gene (reference sequence). V shed 2 bases, J shed 4 bases, and the junction held 6 bases outside the gene matches. The CDR3 bases are TGTGCCAGCAGCTTACGGACTAGCGGGAGGGGGTCGTACAATGAGCAGTTCTTC. Translating it yields CASSLRTSGRGSYNEQFF.

V usage is TRBV30 and J usage is TRBJ2-1; tentatively, D is TRBD2 (6 bases). CDR1 is GTSNPN, CDR2 SVGIG, per germline (reference sequence). The CDR3 runs to 14 residues. The germline V and J ends were trimmed by 1 base and 6 bases, with 13 bases remaining between them. In nucleotides, the CDR3 is TGTGCCTGGAGTGGGGAGGTGCCGGGCAATGAGCAGTTCTTC. Translation: CAWSGEVPGNEQFF.